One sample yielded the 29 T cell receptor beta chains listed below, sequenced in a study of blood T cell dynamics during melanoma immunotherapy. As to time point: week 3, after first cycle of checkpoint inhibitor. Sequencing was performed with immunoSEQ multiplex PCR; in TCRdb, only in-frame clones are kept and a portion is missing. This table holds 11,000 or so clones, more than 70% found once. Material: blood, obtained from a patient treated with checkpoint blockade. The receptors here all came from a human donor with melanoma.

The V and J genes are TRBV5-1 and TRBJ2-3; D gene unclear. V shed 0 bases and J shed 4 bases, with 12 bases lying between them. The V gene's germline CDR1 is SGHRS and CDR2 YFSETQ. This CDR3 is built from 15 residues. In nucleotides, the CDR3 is TGCGCCAGCAGCTTGGAGGGAACTCGGGCAGATACGCAGTATTTT. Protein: CASSLEGTRADTQYF.

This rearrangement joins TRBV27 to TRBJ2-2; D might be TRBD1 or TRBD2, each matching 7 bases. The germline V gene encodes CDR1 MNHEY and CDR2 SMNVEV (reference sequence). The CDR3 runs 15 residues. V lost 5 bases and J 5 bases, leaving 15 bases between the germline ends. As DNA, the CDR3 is TGTGCCAGCAGTAATCAGGGGGGGAAGACCGGGGAGCTGTTTTTT. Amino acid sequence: CASSNQGGKTGELFF.

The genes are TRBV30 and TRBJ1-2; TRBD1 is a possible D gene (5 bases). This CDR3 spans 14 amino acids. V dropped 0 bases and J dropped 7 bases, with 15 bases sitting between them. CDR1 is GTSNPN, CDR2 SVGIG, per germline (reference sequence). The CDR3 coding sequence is TGTGCCTGGAGTGTACGGCTTGGGGGGGTTGGCTACACCTTC. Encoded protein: CAWSVRLGGVGYTF.

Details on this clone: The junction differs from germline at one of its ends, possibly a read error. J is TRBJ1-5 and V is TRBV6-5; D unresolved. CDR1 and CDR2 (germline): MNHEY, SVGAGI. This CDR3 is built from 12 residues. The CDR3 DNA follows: TGTGCCATCAGTGAGACCGATCAGCCCCAGCATTTT. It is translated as CAISETDQPQHF.

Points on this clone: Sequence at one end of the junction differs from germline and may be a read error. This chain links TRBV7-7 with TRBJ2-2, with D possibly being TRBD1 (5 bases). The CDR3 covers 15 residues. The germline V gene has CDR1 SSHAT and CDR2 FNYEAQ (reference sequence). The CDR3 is CASSLGAAHTGELFF. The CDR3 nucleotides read TGTGCCAGCAGTTTAGGGGCCGCGCACACCGGGGAGCTGTTTTTT.

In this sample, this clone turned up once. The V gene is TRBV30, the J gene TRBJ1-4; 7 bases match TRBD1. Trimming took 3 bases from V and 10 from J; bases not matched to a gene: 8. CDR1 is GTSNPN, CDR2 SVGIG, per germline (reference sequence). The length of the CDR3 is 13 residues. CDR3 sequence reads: CAWSEQGLGKLFF. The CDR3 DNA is TGTGCCTGGAGCGAACAGGGGCTGGGAAAACTGTTTTTT.

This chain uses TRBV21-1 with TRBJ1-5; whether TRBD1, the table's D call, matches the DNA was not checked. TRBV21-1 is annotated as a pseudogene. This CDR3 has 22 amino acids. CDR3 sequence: CASSKACRGIRERPGANQPQHF. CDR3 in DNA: TGTGCCAGCAGCAAAGCATGCAGGGGGATTCGAGAGAGACCCGGTGCAAATCAGCCCCAGCATTTT.

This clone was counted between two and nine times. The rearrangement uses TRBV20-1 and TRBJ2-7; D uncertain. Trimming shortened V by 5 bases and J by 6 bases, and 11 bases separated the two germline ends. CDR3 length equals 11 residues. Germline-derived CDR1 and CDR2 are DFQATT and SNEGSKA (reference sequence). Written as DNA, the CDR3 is TGCAGTGCTGCTGGCCCCGCCGAGCAGTACTTC. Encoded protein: CSAAGPAEQYF.

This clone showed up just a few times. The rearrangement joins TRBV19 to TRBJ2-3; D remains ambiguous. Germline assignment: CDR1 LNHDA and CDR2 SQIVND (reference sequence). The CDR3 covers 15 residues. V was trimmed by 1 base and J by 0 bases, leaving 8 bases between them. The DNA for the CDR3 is TGTGCCAGTAGTATAGGAAAGTCTAGCACAGATACGCAGTATTTT. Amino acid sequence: CASSIGKSSTDTQYF.

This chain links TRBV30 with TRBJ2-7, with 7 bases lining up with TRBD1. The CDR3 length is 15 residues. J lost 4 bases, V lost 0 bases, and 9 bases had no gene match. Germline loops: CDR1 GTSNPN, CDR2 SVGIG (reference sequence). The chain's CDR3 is CAWSVIPGQTYEQYF. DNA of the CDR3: TGTGCCTGGAGTGTAATCCCGGGACAGACGTACGAGCAGTACTTC.

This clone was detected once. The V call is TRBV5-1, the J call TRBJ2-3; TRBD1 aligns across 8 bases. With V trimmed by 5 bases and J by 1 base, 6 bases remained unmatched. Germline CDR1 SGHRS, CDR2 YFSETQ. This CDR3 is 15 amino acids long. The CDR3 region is CASSMTGQGTDTQYF. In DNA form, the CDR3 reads TGCGCCAGCAGTATGACGGGACAGGGCACAGATACGCAGTATTTT.

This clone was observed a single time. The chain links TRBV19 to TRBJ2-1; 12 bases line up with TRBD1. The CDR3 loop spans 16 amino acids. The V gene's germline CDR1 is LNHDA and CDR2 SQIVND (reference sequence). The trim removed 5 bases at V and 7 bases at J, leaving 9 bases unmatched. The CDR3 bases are TGTGCCAGTAGTTACGCCGGGACAGGGGGCAAGAATGAGCAGTTCTTC. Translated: CASSYAGTGGKNEQFF.

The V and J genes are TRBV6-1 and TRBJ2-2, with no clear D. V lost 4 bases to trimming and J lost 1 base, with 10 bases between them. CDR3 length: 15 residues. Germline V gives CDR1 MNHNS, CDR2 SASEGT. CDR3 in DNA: TGTGCCAGCAGTGCCTTTTTACAGAACACCGGGGAGCTGTTTTTT. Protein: CASSAFLQNTGELFF.

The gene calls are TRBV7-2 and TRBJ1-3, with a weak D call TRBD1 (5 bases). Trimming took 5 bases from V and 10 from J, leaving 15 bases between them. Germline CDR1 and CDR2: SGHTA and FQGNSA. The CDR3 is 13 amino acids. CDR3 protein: CASSPATRGTIYF. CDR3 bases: TGTGCCAGCAGCCCCGCAACCCGGGGGACCATATATTTT.

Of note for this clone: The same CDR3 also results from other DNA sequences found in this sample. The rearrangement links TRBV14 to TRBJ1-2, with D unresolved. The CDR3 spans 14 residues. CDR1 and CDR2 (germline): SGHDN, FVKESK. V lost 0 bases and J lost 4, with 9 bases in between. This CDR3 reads CASSQDRLIYGYTF. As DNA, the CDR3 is TGTGCCAGCAGCCAAGATAGGCTTATCTATGGCTACACCTTC.

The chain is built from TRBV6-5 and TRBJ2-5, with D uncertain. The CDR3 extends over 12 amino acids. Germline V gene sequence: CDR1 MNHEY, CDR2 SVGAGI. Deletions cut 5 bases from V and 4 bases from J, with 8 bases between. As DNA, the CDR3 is TGTGCCAGCAGTGATTTTGGAGAGACCCAGTACTTC. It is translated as CASSDFGETQYF.

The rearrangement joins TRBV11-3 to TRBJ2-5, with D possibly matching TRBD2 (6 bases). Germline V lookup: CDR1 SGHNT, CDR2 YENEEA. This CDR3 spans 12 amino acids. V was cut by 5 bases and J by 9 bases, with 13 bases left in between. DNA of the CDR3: TGTGCCAGCAGCCTCGGAGGCGGGGCCCAGTACTTC. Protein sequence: CASSLGGGAQYF.

In nucleotides, the CDR3 is TGTGCCAGCAGCTTAGGGACAGCCTACGAGCAGTACTTC. This translates into CASSLGTAYEQYF. The chain uses TRBV7-2 and TRBJ2-7; D perhaps matches TRBD1 (6 bases). V was trimmed by 1 base and J by 2 bases, leaving 6 bases between them. Germline CDR1 and CDR2: SGHTA and FQGNSA. CDR3 size: 13 residues.

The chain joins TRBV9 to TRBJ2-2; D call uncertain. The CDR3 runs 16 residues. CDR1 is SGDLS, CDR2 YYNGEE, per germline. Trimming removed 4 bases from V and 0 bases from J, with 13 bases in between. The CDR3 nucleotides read TGTGCCAGCAGCCCCCGTCGGGCCTCGAACACCGGGGAGCTGTTTTTT. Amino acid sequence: CASSPRRASNTGELFF.

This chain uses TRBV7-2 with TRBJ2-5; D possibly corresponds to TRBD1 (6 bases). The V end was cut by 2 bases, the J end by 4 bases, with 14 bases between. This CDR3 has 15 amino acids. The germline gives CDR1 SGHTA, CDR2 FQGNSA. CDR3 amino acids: CASSLFGGQGETQYF. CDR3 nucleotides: TGTGCCAGCAGCTTATTTGGGGGCCAGGGAGAGACCCAGTACTTC. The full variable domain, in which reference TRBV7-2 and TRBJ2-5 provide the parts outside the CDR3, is GAGVSQSPSNKVTEKGKDVELRCDPISGHTALYWYRQSLGQGLEFLIYFQGNSAPDKSGLPSDRFSAERTGGSVSTLTIQRTQQEDSAVYLCASSLFGGQGETQYFGPGTRLLVL.

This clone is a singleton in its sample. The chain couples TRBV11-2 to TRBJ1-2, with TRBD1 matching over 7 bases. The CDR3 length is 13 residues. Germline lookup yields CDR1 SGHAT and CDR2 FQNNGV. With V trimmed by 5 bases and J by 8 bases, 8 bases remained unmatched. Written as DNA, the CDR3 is TGTGCCAGCAGCCTACTGACAGGGAACGGCTACACCTTC. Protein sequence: CASSLLTGNGYTF.

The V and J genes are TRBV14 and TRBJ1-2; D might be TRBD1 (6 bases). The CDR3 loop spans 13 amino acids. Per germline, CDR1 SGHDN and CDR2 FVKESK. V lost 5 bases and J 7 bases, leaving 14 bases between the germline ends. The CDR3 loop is CASSINRDTGYTF. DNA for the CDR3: TGTGCCAGCAGCATTAACAGGGACACTGGCTACACCTTC.

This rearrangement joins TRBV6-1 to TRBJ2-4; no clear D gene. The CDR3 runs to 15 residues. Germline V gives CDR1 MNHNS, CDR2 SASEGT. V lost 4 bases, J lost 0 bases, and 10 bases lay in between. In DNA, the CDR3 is TGTGCCAGCAGTGCGGCTGTAGTAGCCAAAAACATTCAGTACTTC. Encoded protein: CASSAAVVAKNIQYF.

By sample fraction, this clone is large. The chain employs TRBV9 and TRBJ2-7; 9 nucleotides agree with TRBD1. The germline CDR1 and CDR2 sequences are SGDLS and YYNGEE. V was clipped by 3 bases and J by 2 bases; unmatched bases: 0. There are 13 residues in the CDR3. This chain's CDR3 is CASSGQGAYEQYF. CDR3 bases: TGTGCCAGCAGCGGACAGGGGGCCTACGAGCAGTACTTC.

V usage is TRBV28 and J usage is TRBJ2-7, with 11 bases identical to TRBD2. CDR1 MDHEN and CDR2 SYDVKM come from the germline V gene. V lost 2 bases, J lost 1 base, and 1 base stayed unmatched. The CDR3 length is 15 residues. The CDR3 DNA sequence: TGTGCCAGCAGTTTAGGGACTAGCGGTTCCTACGAGCAGTACTTC. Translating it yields CASSLGTSGSYEQYF.

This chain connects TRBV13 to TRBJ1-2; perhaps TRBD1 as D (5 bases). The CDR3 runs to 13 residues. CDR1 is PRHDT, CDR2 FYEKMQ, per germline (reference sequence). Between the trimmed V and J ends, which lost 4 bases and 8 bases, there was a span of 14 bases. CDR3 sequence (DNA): TGTGCCAGCAGCTCGCAGGGTCTCGGAGGCTACACCTTC. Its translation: CASSSQGLGGYTF.

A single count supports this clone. Written as DNA, the CDR3 is TGTGCCAGCAGTCGGGACAGCGCGAACTATGGCTACACCTTC. This encodes CASSRDSANYGYTF. This chain uses TRBV14 with TRBJ1-2; 7 bases are a match to TRBD1. The germline V gene encodes CDR1 SGHDN and CDR2 FVKESK. This CDR3 contains 14 residues. J lost 2 bases, V lost 6 bases, and 6 bases had no gene match.

The CDR3 coding sequence is TGCGCCAGCAGCCAAGGGTCATTCCCTAGTCCTGTAGAGACCCAGTACTTC. It specifies CASSQGSFPSPVETQYF. The genes are TRBV4-1 and TRBJ2-5; D is ambiguous. V was shortened by 1 base and J by 4 bases, with 19 bases between the two germline ends. Germline V lookup: CDR1 MGHRA, CDR2 YSYEKL. There are 17 residues in the CDR3.

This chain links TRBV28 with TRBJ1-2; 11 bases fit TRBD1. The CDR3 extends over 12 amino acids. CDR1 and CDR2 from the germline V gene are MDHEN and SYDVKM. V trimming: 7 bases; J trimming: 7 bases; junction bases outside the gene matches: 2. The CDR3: CASTGTGGGYTF. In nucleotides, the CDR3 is TGTGCCAGCACCGGGACAGGGGGTGGCTACACCTTC.